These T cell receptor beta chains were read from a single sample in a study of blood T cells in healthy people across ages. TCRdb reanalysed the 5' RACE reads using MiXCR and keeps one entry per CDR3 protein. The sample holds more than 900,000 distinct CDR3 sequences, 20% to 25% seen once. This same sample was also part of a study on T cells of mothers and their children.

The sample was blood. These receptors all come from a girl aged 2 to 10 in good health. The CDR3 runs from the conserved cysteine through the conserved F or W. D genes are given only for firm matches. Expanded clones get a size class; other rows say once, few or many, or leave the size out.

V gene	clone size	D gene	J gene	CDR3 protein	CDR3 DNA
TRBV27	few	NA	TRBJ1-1	CASSPGTWGTEAFF	TGTGCCAGCAGTCCCGGGACCTGGGGGACTGAAGCTTTCTTT
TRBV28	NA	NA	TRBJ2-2	CASSPSETNTGELFF	TGTGCCAGCAGTCCCTCGGAGACGAACACCGGGGAGCTGTTTTTT
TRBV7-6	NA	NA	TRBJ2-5	CASSLAVGYQETQYF	TGTGCCAGCAGCTTAGCAGTCGGGTACCAAGAGACCCAGTACTTC
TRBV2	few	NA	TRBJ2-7	CASTGTEIYEQYF	TGTGCCAGCACCGGGACGGAAATATACGAGCAGTACTTC
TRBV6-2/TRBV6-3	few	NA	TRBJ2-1	CATTPTRNNEQFF	TGTGCCACGACCCCGACTAGAAACAATGAGCAGTTCTTC
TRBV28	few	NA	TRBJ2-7	CASRNTRYEQYF	TGTGCCAGCAGAAATACGCGGTACGAGCAGTACTTC
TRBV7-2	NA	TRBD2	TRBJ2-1	CASSRGESYNEQFF	TGTGCCAGCAGTCGGGGGGAATCCTACAATGAGCAGTTCTTC
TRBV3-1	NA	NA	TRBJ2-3	CASSQEEVRGPNTDTQYF	TGTGCCAGCAGCCAAGAAGAGGTCCGGGGTCCGAACACAGATACGCAGTATTTT
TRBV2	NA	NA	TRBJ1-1	CASSVGRGGTEAFF	TGTGCCAGCAGTGTGGGGAGGGGTGGCACTGAAGCTTTCTTT
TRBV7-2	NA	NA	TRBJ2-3	CASSLINQRPDTQYF	TGTGCCAGCAGCCTCATAAACCAACGTCCTGATACGCAGTATTTT
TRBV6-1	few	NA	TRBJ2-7	CASSETVPIEQYF	TGTGCCAGCAGTGAAACCGTCCCAATTGAGCAGTACTTC
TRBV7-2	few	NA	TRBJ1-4	CASSLVVNEKLFF	TGTGCCAGCAGCTTAGTGGTGAATGAAAAACTGTTTTTT
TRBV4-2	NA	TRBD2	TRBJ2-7	CASSQDQLGLAGGPGVF	TGTGCCAGCAGCCAAGATCAGTTAGGTCTAGCGGGAGGGCCAGGCGTCTTC
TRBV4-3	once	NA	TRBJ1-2	CANSQWLSTNYGYTF	TGCGCCAACAGCCAGTGGTTGAGTACTAACTATGGCTACACCTTC
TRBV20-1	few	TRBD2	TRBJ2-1	CSASPVTSGGYEQFF	TGCAGTGCTAGTCCCGTGACTAGCGGGGGTTATGAGCAGTTCTTC
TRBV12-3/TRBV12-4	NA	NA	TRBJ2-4	CASSFWAELAKNIQYF	TGTGCCAGCAGTTTCTGGGCAGAACTAGCCAAAAACATTCAGTACTTC
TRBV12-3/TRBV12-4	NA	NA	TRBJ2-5	CASSSTWTIQETQYF	TGTGCCAGCAGTTCCACTTGGACTATCCAAGAGACCCAGTACTTC
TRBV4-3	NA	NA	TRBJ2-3	CASSQRRSTDTQYF	TGCGCCAGCAGCCAACGAAGGTCCACAGATACGCAGTATTTT
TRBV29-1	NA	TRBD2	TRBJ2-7	CSVRLAGIYEQYF	TGCAGCGTTAGACTAGCGGGAATCTACGAGCAGTACTTC
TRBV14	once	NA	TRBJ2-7	CASSQYDLLSYEQYF	TGTGCCAGCAGCCAATACGACCTACTCTCCTACGAGCAGTACTTC
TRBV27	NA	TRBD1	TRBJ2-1	CASSLFSIDREAYNEQFF	TGTGCCAGCAGTTTATTTTCCATTGACAGGGAAGCCTACAATGAGCAGTTCTTC
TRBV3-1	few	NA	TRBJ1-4	CASSQEDSPTNEKLFF	TGTGCCAGCAGCCAAGAAGACAGTCCAACTAATGAAAAACTGTTTTTT
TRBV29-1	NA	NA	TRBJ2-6	CSVAGARGANVLTF	TGCAGCGTTGCGGGGGCGCGAGGGGCCAACGTCCTGACTTTC
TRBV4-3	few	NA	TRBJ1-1	CASSQAGTGYLLQNTEAFF	TGCGCCAGCAGCCAAGCTGGAACAGGGTACCTCTTACAGAACACTGAAGCTTTCTTT
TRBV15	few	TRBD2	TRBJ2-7	CATSREGGVPYEQYF	TGTGCCACCAGCAGAGAGGGAGGGGTTCCCTACGAGCAGTACTTC
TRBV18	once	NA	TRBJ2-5	CASSPGRWETQYF	TGTGCCAGCTCACCTGGACGGTGGGAGACCCAGTACTTC
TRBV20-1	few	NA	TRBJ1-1	CSAREMNTEAFF	TGCAGTGCTAGAGAAATGAACACTGAAGCTTTCTTT
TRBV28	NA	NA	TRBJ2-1	CASESAIGRYNEQFF	TGTGCCAGCGAATCGGCAATCGGCCGGTACAATGAGCAGTTCTTC
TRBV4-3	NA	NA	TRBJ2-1	CASSQDRGGGNEQFF	TGCGCCAGCAGCCAAGATCGTGGAGGGGGCAATGAGCAGTTCTTC
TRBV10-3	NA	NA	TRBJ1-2	CAIGNPNDGYTF	TGTGCCATCGGAAACCCTAACGATGGCTACACCTTC
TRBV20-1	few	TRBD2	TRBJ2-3	CSARDWGGTQYF	TGCAGTGCTAGAGATTGGGGGGGTACGCAGTATTTT
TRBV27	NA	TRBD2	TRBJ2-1	CASRAPLGLAGNNEQFF	TGTGCCAGCAGGGCCCCCCTTGGACTAGCGGGGAACAATGAGCAGTTCTTC
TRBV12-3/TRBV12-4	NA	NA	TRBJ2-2	CASSFVQGYTGELFF	TGTGCCAGCAGTTTTGTACAGGGTTACACCGGGGAGCTGTTTTTT
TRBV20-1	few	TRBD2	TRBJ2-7	CSAEPLAGGSYEQYF	TGCAGTGCTGAACCCCTGGCGGGGGGCAGCTACGAGCAGTACTTC
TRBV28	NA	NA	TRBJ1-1	CASKMRNTEAFF	TGTGCCAGTAAAATGCGGAACACTGAAGCTTTCTTT
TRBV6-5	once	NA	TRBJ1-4	CASSYSVRIEKLFF	TGTGCCAGCAGTTACTCTGTTCGAATCGAAAAACTGTTTTTT
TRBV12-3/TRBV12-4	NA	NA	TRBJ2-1	CASSDGVRSYNEQFF	TGTGCCAGCAGCGACGGGGTAAGGTCCTACAATGAGCAGTTCTTC
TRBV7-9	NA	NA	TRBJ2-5	CASSLSLKETQYF	TGTGCCAGCAGCTTAAGCCTCAAAGAGACCCAGTACTTC
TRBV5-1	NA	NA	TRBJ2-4	CASSLGGSLAKNIQYF	TGCGCCAGCAGCTTGGGAGGGAGCCTAGCCAAAAACATTCAGTACTTC
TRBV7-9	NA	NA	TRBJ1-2	CASSYDGGGYTF	TGTGCCAGCAGCTATGACGGGGGTGGCTACACCTTC
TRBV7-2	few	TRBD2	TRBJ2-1	CASRKAGKYNEQFF	TGTGCCAGCAGAAAAGCGGGAAAATACAATGAGCAGTTCTTC
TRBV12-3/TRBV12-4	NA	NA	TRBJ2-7	CASSVGLTTYEQYF	TGTGCCAGCAGTGTGGGCCTTACAACCTACGAGCAGTACTTC
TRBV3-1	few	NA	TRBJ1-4	CASSYGQIGEKLFF	TGTGCCAGCAGCTATGGACAGATTGGAGAAAAACTGTTTTTT
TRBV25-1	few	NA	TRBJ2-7	CASSELGQQDYEQYF	TGTGCCAGCAGTGAACTAGGACAGCAAGACTACGAGCAGTACTTC
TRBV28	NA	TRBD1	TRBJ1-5	CASSWTGRSNQPQHF	TGTGCCAGCAGCTGGACAGGGAGAAGCAATCAGCCCCAGCATTTT
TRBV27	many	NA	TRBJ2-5	CASSLLAGGETQYF	TGTGCCAGCAGTTTACTAGCAGGAGGGGAGACCCAGTACTTC
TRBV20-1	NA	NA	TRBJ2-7	CSAKRQGYEQYF	TGCAGTGCTAAGCGCCAGGGCTACGAGCAGTACTTC
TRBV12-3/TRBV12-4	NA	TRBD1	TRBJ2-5	CASRDRDEETQYF	TGTGCCAGCAGAGACAGGGACGAAGAGACCCAGTACTTC
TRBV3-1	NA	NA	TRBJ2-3	CASSTQVLVPGNSTDTQYF	TGTGCCAGCAGCACCCAGGTCCTGGTCCCGGGGAATAGCACAGATACGCAGTATTTT